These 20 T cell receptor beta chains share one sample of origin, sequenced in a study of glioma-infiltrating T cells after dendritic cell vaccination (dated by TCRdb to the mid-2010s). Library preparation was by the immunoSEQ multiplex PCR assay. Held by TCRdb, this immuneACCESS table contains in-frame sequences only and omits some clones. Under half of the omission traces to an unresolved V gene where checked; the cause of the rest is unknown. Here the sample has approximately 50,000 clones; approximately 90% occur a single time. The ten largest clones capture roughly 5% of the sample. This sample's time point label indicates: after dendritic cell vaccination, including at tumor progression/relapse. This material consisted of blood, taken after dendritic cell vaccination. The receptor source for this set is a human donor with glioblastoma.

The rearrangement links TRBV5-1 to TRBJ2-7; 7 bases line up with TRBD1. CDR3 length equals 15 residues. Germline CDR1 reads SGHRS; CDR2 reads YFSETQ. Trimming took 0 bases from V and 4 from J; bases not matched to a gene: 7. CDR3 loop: CASSLAGTELYEQYF. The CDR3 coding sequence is TGCGCCAGCAGCTTGGCCGGGACAGAATTGTACGAGCAGTACTTC. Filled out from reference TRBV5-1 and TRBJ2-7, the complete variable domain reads KAGVTQTPRYLIKTRGQQVTLSCSPISGHRSVSWYQQTPGQGLQFLFEYFSETQRNKGNFPGRFSGRQFSNSRSEMNVSTLELGDSALYLCASSLAGTELYEQYFGPGTRLTVT.

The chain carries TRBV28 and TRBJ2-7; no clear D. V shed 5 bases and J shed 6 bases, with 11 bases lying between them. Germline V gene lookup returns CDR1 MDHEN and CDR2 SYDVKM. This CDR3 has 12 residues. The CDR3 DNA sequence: TGTGCCAGCAGTCCATTTGCAGGCGAGCAGTACTTC. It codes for CASSPFAGEQYF.

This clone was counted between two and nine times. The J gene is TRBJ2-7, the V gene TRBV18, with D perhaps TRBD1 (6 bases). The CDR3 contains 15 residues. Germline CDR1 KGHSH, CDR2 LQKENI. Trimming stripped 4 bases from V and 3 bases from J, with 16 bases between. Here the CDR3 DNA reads TGTGCCAGCTCACAAGCCGGGACAACGGGCTACGAGCAGTACTTC. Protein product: CASSQAGTTGYEQYF.

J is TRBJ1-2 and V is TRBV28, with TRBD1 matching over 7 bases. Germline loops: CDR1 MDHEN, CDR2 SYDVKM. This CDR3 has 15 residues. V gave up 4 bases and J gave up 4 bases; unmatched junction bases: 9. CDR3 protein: CASSSTGTEFYGYTF. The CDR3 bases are TGTGCCAGCAGTTCCACCGGGACAGAGTTCTATGGCTACACCTTC.

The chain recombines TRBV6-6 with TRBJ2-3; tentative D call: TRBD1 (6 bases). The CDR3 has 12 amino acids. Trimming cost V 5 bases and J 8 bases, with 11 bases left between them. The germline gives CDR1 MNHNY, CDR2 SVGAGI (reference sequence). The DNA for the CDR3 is TGTGCCAGCAGTCGTCAACAGGGTACGCAGTATTTT. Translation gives CASSRQQGTQYF.

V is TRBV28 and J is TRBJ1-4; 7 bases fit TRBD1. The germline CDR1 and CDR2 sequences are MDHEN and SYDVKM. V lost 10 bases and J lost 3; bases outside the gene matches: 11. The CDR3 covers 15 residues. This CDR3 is CATARPDRANEKLFF. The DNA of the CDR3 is TGTGCCACCGCCCGACCCGACAGGGCTAATGAAAAACTGTTTTTT.

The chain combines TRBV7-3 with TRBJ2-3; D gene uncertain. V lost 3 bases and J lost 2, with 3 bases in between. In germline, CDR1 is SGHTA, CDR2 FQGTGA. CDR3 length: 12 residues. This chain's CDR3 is CASSFHTDTQYF. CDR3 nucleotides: TGTGCCAGCAGCTTCCACACAGATACGCAGTATTTT. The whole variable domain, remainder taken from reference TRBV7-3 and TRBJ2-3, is GAGVSQTPSNKVTEKGKYVELRCDPISGHTALYWYRQSLGQGPEFLIYFQGTGAADDSGLPNDRFFAVRPEGSVSTLKIQRTERGDSAVYLCASSFHTDTQYFGPGTRLTVL.

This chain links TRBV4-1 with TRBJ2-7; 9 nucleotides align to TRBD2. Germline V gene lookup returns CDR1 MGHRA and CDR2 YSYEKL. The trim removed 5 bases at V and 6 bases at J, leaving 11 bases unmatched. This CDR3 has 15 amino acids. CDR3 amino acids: CASSAPQRGVLEQYF. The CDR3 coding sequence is TGCGCCAGCAGCGCTCCCCAGCGGGGGGTCCTCGAGCAGTACTTC.

CDR3 bases: TGCGCCAGCAGAGAAGGGGTTAAAGAGACCCAGTACTTC. This sequence encodes CASREGVKETQYF. The chain recombines TRBV5-1 with TRBJ2-5; tentatively, D is TRBD1 (5 bases). The CDR3 is made up of 13 amino acids. V shed 5 bases and J shed 3 bases, with 11 bases lying between them. CDR1 is SGHRS, CDR2 YFSETQ, per germline.

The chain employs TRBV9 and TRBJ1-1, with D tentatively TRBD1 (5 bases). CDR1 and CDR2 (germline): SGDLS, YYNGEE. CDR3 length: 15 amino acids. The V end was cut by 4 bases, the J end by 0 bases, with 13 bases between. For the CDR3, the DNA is TGTGCCAGCAGCCCCCCCGGGGGACTGAACACTGAAGCTTTCTTT. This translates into CASSPPGGLNTEAFF.

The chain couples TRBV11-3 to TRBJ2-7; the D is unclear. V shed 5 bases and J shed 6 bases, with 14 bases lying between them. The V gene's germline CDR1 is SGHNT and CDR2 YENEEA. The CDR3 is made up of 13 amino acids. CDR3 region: CASSPGARREQYF. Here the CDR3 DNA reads TGTGCCAGCAGCCCCGGTGCCCGTCGCGAGCAGTACTTC. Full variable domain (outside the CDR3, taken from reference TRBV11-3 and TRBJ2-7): EAGVVQSPRYKIIEKKQPVAFWCNPISGHNTLYWYLQNLGQGPELLIRYENEEAVDDSQLPKDRFSAERLKGVDSTLKIQPAELGDSAVYLCASSPGARREQYFGPGTRLTVT.

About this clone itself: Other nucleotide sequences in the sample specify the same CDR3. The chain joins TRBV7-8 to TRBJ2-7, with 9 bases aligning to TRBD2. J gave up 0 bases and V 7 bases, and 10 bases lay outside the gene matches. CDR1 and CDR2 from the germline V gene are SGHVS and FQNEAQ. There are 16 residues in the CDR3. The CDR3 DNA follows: TGTGCCAGCACCAACAGATTGACTAGCGGCTCCTACGAGCAGTACTTC. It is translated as CASTNRLTSGSYEQYF.

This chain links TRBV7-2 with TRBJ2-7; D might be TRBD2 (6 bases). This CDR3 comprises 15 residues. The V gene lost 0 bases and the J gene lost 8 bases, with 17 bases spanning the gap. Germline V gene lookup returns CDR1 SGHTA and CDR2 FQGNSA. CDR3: CASSLASGVRVKQYF. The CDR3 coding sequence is TGTGCCAGCAGCTTAGCCTCGGGGGTTCGGGTTAAGCAGTACTTC.

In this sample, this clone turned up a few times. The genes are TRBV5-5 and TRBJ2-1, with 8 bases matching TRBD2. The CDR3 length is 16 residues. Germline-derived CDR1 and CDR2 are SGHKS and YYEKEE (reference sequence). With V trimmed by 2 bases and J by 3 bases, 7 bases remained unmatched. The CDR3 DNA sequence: TGTGCCAGCAGCTTTTCGAGCGGGAGTTTCTACAATGAGCAGTTCTTC. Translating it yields CASSFSSGSFYNEQFF.

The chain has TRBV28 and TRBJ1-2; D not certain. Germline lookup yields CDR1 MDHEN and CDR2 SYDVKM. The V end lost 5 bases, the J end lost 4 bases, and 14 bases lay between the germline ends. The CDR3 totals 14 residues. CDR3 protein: CASSPGEGIYGYTF. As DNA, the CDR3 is TGTGCCAGCAGTCCCGGTGAGGGAATCTATGGCTACACCTTC.

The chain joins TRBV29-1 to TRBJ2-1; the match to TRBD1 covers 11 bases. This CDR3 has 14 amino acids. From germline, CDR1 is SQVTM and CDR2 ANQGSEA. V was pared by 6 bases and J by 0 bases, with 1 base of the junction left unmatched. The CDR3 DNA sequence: TGCAGCGTGGACAGGGGGCTCTCCTACAATGAGCAGTTCTTC. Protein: CSVDRGLSYNEQFF.

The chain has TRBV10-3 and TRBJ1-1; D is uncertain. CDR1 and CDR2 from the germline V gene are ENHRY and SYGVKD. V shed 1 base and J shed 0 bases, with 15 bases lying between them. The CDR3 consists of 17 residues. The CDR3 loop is CAISEFSMGSMNTEAFF. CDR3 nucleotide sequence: TGTGCCATCAGTGAGTTTTCAATGGGCAGCATGAACACTGAAGCTTTCTTT.

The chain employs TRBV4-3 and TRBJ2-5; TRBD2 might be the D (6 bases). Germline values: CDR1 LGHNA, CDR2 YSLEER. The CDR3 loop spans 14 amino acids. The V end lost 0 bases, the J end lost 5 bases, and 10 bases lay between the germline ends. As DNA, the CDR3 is TGCGCCAGCAGCCAAGATAGACTAGATGAGACCCAGTACTTC. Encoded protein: CASSQDRLDETQYF.

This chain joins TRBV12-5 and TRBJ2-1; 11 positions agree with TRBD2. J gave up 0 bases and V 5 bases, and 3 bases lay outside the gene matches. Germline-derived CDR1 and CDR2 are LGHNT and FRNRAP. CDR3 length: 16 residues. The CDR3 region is CASGPGLAGSYNEQFF. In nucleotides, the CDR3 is TGTGCTAGTGGTCCCGGACTAGCGGGCTCCTACAATGAGCAGTTCTTC. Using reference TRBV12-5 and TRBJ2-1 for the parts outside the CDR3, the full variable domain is DARVTQTPRHKVTEMGQEVTMRCQPILGHNTVFWYRQTMMQGLELLAYFRNRAPLDDSGMPKDRFSAEMPDATLATLKIQPSEPRDSAVYFCASGPGLAGSYNEQFFGPGTRLTVL.

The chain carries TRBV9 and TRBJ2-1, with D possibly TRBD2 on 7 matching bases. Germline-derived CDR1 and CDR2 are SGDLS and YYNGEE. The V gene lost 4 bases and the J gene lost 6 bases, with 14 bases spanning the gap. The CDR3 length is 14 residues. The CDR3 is CASSTEGGGNEQFF. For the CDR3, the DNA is TGTGCCAGCAGCACCGAAGGGGGGGGCAATGAGCAGTTCTTC.